This T cell receptor beta chain was identified in a study of identical twins (dated by TCRdb to 2016 to 2017). Study-wide context: The study deep-sequenced TCR alpha and beta repertoires from monozygotic twins, unrelated adults of various ages and cord blood to test whether fetal clonotypes persist. To rule out contamination, the twin experiments were replicated at different times with different library preparation protocols. Findings and caveats that apply to the study as a whole: Zero-insertion analyses could be partly confounded by invariant T cells such as MAIT and iNKT, though diverse VJ usage argued against such confounding for most clonotypes. Abundant cord blood beta clonotypes had fewer insertions, young adult naive repertoires showed a similar but weaker trend, and memory repertoires showed no such trend. Compared with coincidental sharing between unrelated individuals, out-of-frame TCR alpha sequences shared between twins had an excess of sequences with low generation probability. Because the same donors could not be followed over many years, conclusions were based on cross-sectional statistical analysis. Recombination models systematically underestimated out-of-frame TCR alpha sharing in monozygotic twins but agreed with sharing between unrelated individuals. The excess sharing between twins in beta out-of-frame sequences was weaker because fewer shared sequences reduced the signal-to-noise ratio.

On this clonotype: There is no known antigen for this receptor. No base-level quality is on record; no much larger clone is a single base apart.

Based on the germline V gene (reference sequence), the CDR1 and CDR2 sequences are DFQATT and SNEGSKA. The CDR3 contains 16 residues, cysteine and phenylalanine counted. Of all the DNA, just the CDR3 is kept, 48 bases in frame from base 1. V gives up 4 bases and J gives up 1 base, and the segment between their germline ends measures 17 bases. The library was obtained by 5' RACE. Instrument used: Illumina HiSeq 2000. A universal primer binding site was added through template switching, and the final cDNA carried a unique molecular identifier so that TCR cDNA molecules could be counted accurately. Specific primers in the conserved constant-segment region were used to synthesize first-strand cDNA for TCR alpha and beta chains. To control for contamination, every cDNA library was double barcoded, receiving both a SMART-Mk sample barcode and Illumina barcodes. Two successive PCR steps introduced TruSeq adapter sequences along with Illumina sample barcodes. Sequencing of the TCR alpha and beta cDNA libraries was done on the Illumina HiSeq platform using custom primers. On the study's bioinformatics: Raw reads were processed with MiGEC to extract unique molecular identifiers, and MiXCR was used to determine CDR3 positions. For each individual, recombination models were inferred using an EM algorithm with the repgenHMM and IGoR tools. Shared clonotypes were analyzed with the tcR package in R, and sharing was normalized by the product of cloneset sizes. To study raw recombination free of thymic and clonal selection effects, out-of-frame nonproductive sequences were analyzed. The public reads were run again by TCRdb, first through fastp at Q25 and then through MiXCR, and only productive beta chains were kept. One record per CDR3 amino acid sequence lists the most common genes and DNA. TCRdb, rather than the study authors, made the V and J calls. The table for this sample lists around 1.7 million distinct CDR3 sequences; under 35% of them were counted only once. The top ten hold 0.25% to 0.3% of the sample.

Every donor was a healthy Caucasian. This TCR came from a newborn girl in good health. Source material: cord blood. The chain employs TRBV20-1 and TRBJ2-1; the D segment could be TRBD2, given 5 matching bases. DNA sequence: TGCAGTGCTATACTAGAAGTTAGGAGGTCCTACAATGAGCAGTTCTTC. Its translation is CSAILEVRRSYNEQFF.